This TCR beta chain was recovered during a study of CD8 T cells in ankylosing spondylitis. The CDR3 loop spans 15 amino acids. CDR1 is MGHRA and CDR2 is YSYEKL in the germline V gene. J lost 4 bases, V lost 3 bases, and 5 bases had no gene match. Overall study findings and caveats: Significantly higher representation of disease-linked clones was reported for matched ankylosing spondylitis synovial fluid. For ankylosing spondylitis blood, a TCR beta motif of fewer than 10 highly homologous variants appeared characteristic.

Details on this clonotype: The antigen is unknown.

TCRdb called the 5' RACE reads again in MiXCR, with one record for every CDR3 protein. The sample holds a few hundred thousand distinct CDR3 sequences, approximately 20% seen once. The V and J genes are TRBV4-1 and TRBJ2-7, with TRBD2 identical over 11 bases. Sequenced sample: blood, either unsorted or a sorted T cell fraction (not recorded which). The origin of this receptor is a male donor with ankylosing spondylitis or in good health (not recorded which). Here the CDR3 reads CASSQTSGVSYEQYF. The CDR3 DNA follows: TGCGCCAGCAGCCAGACTAGCGGGGTATCATACGAGCAGTACTTC.